These 20 T cell receptor beta chains came from one sample sequenced in a study of T-cell reconstitution after alpha-beta-depleted transplantation in children. Unique molecular identifiers were incorporated during preparation of the TCRbeta library. A single record per CDR3 protein comes from TCRdb applying MiXCR to the PCR reads. The data show about 870,000 distinct CDR3 sequences, about 15% seen once. The material was PBMCs, mostly from graft donor cells, obtained 360 days after TCRalphabeta/CD19-depleted stem cell transplant. These receptors all stem from a male patient between 5 and 17 years old who had a stem cell transplant for acute lymphoblastic leukemia, so the T cells may come from the graft donor.

This clonotype was found a few times. V usage is TRBV20-1 and J usage is TRBJ1-1; D may be TRBD1 (6 bases). From germline, CDR1 is DFQATT and CDR2 SNEGSKA (reference sequence). Trimming left V 8 bases short and J 0 bases short, with 19 bases between. CDR3 length: 15 amino acids. Here the CDR3 reads CSPILPGALNTEAFF. The CDR3 region has the DNA TGCAGTCCAATTCTTCCAGGGGCCTTGAACACTGAAGCTTTCTTT.

The V and J genes are TRBV10-3 and TRBJ1-2; D perhaps matches TRBD1 (6 bases). The V gene's germline CDR1 is ENHRY and CDR2 SYGVKD. The CDR3 sequence is 12 residues long. Deletions cut 4 bases from V and 5 bases from J, with 8 bases between. CDR3 sequence reads: CAISAQGYGYTF. CDR3 nucleotide sequence: TGTGCCATCAGTGCCCAGGGGTATGGCTACACCTTC.

The chain is built from TRBV5-1 and TRBJ2-2; 8 bases fit TRBD2. CDR3 length: 15 residues. CDR1 and CDR2 (germline): SGHRS, YFSETQ. V gave up 5 bases and J gave up 2 bases; unmatched junction bases: 5. The CDR3: CASRPLAVNTGELFF. The CDR3 DNA is TGCGCCAGCAGGCCACTAGCGGTTAACACCGGGGAGCTGTTTTTT.

V usage is TRBV20-1 and J usage is TRBJ2-3, with D uncertain. The length of the CDR3 is 15 residues. Germline assignment: CDR1 DFQATT and CDR2 SNEGSKA (reference sequence). Deletions cut 4 bases from V and 0 bases from J, with 14 bases between. CDR3 residues: CSATSLWRSTDTQYF. CDR3 nucleotides: TGCAGTGCTACGAGTCTTTGGCGGAGCACAGATACGCAGTATTTT.

The chain is built from TRBV20-1 and TRBJ1-5; 7 nucleotides line up with TRBD1. V was pared by 4 bases and J by 5 bases, with 11 bases of the junction left unmatched. The CDR3 length is 15 residues. Germline V CDR1 and CDR2: DFQATT, SNEGSKA (reference sequence). The CDR3 region has the DNA TGCAGTGCTACATCCGGGACAGCAAACTATCAGCCCCAGCATTTT. Translating it yields CSATSGTANYQPQHF.

The J gene is TRBJ2-7, the V gene TRBV7-2; D gene uncertain. The length of the CDR3 is 14 residues. The ends were cut back, 1 base at V and 5 bases at J, with 12 bases in the middle. From germline, CDR1 is SGHTA and CDR2 FQGNSA. The CDR3 DNA reads as TGTGCCAGCAGCTTAGACGGTCTAATCCACGAGCAGTACTTC. Translated: CASSLDGLIHEQYF.

This clonotype was observed a few times. The chain has TRBV24-1 and TRBJ2-3, with 9 bases identical to TRBD2. Per germline, CDR1 KGHDR and CDR2 SFDVKD. The CDR3 loop spans 16 amino acids. V trimming: 1 base; J trimming: 1 base; junction bases outside the gene matches: 2. CDR3 sequence (DNA): TGTGCCACCAGTGATTTCCAGCGGGAGGGCACAGATACGCAGTATTTT. Encoded protein: CATSDFQREGTDTQYF.

This clonotype was counted between two and nine times. The chain recombines TRBV7-6 with TRBJ2-7, with D perhaps matching TRBD2 (5 bases). The CDR3 contains 15 residues. The germline V and J ends were trimmed by 1 base and 3 bases, with 13 bases remaining between them. Germline CDR1 reads SGHVS; CDR2 reads FNYEAQ. Here the CDR3 reads CASSLGGVRGYEQYF. CDR3 coding DNA: TGTGCCAGCAGCTTAGGGGGAGTCCGGGGCTACGAGCAGTACTTC.

This clonotype was seen at least ten times. This sequence joins TRBV7-3 and TRBJ2-5; TRBD1 might be the D (5 bases). Germline V gene lookup returns CDR1 SGHTA and CDR2 FQGTGA. The CDR3 loop spans 13 amino acids. V dropped 5 bases and J dropped 5 bases, with 12 bases sitting between them. The CDR3 reads CASSPQGGETQYF. Written as DNA, the CDR3 is TGTGCCAGCAGCCCGCAGGGTGGGGAGACCCAGTACTTC.

This CDR3 reads CSALTSRNTGELFF. CDR3 coding DNA: TGCAGTGCTTTGACTAGCAGAAACACCGGGGAGCTGTTTTTT. The rearrangement links TRBV20-1 to TRBJ2-2; 7 bases line up with TRBD2. The CDR3 totals 14 residues. V gave up 5 bases and J gave up 2 bases; unmatched junction bases: 5. CDR1 and CDR2 from the germline V gene are DFQATT and SNEGSKA (reference sequence).

This clonotype was seen a few times. CDR3 DNA sequence: TGTGCCAGCAGCTTAAGAAGAGGTCCCTACGAGCAGTACTTC. Encoded protein: CASSLRRGPYEQYF. V gene TRBV7-2 combines with J gene TRBJ2-7; D gene unclear. V lost 2 bases and J lost 2, with 10 bases in between. Germline CDR1 reads SGHTA; CDR2 reads FQGNSA. CDR3 length: 14 amino acids.

V gene TRBV27 combines with J gene TRBJ1-3, with a weak D call TRBD1 (5 bases). The CDR3 has 13 residues. CDR1 and CDR2 (germline): MNHEY, SMNVEV (reference sequence). V was clipped by 4 bases and J by 4 bases, with 8 bases between them. Here the CDR3 reads CASSYRDGNTIYF. The CDR3 region has the DNA TGTGCCAGCAGTTATAGGGACGGAAACACCATATATTTT.

The chain combines TRBV4-1 with TRBJ2-1; no clear D gene. The CDR3 consists of 16 residues. The germline gives CDR1 MGHRA, CDR2 YSYEKL. Between the trimmed V and J ends, which lost 4 bases and 1 base, there was a span of 14 bases. CDR3 region: CASSRFSLRSYNEQFF. As DNA, the CDR3 is TGCGCCAGCAGCCGGTTCTCTCTCCGGTCCTACAATGAGCAGTTCTTC.

The chain joins TRBV7-9 to TRBJ2-1; 8 bases line up with TRBD2. V dropped 3 bases and J dropped 9; count of bases not matched to a gene: 7. The CDR3 runs to 14 residues. Germline CDR1 reads SEHNR; CDR2 reads FQNEAQ (reference sequence). The CDR3 loop is CASSLTSVTVEQFF. DNA of the CDR3: TGTGCCAGCAGCTTGACTAGCGTAACGGTTGAGCAGTTCTTC.

This clonotype was counted only a few times. The chain joins TRBV20-1 to TRBJ1-6; D perhaps matches TRBD1 (5 bases). V lost 1 base and J 10 bases, leaving 14 bases between the germline ends. This CDR3 comprises 14 residues. Germline lookup yields CDR1 DFQATT and CDR2 SNEGSKA (reference sequence). This chain's CDR3 is CSARGPGYRSPLHF. The CDR3 nucleotides are TGCAGTGCTAGAGGCCCAGGGTATCGGTCACCCCTCCACTTT.

This clonotype turned up a few times. The V gene is TRBV10-3, the J gene TRBJ2-1; tentatively, D is TRBD1 (5 bases). Germline V gives CDR1 ENHRY, CDR2 SYGVKD. The V and J ends lost 4 bases and 1 base respectively, with 14 bases between them. The CDR3 extends over 16 amino acids. Here the CDR3 DNA reads TGTGCCATCAGTGGGGTCTTGGCAGGGTCCTACAATGAGCAGTTCTTC. It encodes CAISGVLAGSYNEQFF.

The chain links TRBV11-1 to TRBJ2-5, with D uncertain. The CDR3 spans 14 residues. The V and J ends lost 5 bases and 1 base respectively, with 11 bases between them. The germline V gene has CDR1 SGHAT and CDR2 FQDESV (reference sequence). The CDR3 protein is CASSPRAFQETQYF. As DNA, the CDR3 is TGTGCCAGCAGCCCCCGGGCCTTCCAAGAGACCCAGTACTTC.

The table lists this clonotype with a few counts. The chain joins TRBV4-1 to TRBJ2-4; 13 bases map to TRBD2. Germline CDR1 and CDR2: MGHRA and YSYEKL. The CDR3 has 18 residues. Trimming cost V 1 base and J 4 bases; bases outside gene matches: 7. CDR3 coding DNA: TGCGCCAGCAGCCAAGGGCGAACTAGCGGGAGGGATAAAAACATTCAGTACTTC. Protein: CASSQGRTSGRDKNIQYF.

This clonotype was counted at least ten times. The chain combines TRBV12-3 or TRBV12-4 with TRBJ2-1, with D perhaps TRBD2 (6 bases). The CDR3 contains 15 residues. V was cut by 6 bases and J by 7 bases, with 19 bases left in between. Written as DNA, the CDR3 is TGTGCCAGCAGCACCGCCCTTGGTAGCGGAAATGAGCAGTTCTTC. Protein sequence: CASSTALGSGNEQFF.

This chain links TRBV20-1 with TRBJ2-3, with unresolved D. Germline V gene data show CDR1 as DFQATT and CDR2 as SNEGSKA (reference sequence). The CDR3 runs to 11 residues. The CDR3 DNA is TGCGATCCTGCCCCACGTGATACGCAGTATTTT. Its translation: CDPAPRDTQYF.